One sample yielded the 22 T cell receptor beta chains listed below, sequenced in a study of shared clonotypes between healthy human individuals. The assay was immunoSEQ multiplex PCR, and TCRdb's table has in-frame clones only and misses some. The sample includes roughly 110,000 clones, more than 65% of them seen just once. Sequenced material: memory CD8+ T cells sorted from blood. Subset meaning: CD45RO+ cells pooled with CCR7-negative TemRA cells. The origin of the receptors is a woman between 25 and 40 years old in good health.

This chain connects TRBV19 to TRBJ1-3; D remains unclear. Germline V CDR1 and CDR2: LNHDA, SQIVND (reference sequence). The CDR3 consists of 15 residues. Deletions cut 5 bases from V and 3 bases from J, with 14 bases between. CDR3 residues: CASSPGVAHGNTIYF. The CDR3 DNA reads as TGTGCCAGTAGTCCCGGCGTGGCGCATGGAAACACCATATATTTT.

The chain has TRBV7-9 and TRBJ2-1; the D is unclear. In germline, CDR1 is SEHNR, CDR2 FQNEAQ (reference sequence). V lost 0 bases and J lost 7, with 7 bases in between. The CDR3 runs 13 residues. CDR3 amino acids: CASSLASRNEQFF. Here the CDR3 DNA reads TGTGCCAGCAGCTTAGCGTCGAGGAATGAGCAGTTCTTC.

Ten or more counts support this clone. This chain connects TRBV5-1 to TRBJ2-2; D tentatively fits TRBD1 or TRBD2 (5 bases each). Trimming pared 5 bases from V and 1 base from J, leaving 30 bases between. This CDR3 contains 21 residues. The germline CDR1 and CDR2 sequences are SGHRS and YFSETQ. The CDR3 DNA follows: TGCGCCAGCAGAAGTCAGGATCTAGGGGACCACCGGGGATTGAACACCGGGGAGCTGTTTTTT. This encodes CASRSQDLGDHRGLNTGELFF.

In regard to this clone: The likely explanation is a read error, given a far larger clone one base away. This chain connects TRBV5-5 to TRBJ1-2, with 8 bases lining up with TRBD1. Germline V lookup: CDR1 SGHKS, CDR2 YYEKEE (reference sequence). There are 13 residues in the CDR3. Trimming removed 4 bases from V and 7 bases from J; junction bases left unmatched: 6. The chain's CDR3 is CASSLDRDAGYTF. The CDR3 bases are TGTGCCAGCAGCCTGGACAGGGACGCTGGCTACACCTTC.

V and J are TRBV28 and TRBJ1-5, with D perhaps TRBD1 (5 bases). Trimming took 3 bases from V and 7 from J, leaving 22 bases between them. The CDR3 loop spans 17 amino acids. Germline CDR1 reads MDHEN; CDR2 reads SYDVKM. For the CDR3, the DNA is TGTGCCAGCAGTTTCCGCGAGCTACGGGACCACTGGCAGCCCCAGCATTTT. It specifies CASSFRELRDHWQPQHF.

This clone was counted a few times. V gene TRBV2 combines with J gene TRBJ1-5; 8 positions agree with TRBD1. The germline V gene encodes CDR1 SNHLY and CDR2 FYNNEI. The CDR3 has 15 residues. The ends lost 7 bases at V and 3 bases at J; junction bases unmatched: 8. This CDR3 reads CASKLGTGINQPQHF. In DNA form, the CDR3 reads TGTGCCAGCAAGTTGGGGACAGGAATCAATCAGCCCCAGCATTTT.

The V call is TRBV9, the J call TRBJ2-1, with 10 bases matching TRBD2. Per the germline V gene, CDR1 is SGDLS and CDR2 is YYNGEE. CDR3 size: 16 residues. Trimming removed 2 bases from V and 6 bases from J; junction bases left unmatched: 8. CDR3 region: CASSVTSGRAGNEQFF. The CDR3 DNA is TGTGCCAGCAGCGTGACAAGCGGGAGGGCGGGCAATGAGCAGTTCTTC.

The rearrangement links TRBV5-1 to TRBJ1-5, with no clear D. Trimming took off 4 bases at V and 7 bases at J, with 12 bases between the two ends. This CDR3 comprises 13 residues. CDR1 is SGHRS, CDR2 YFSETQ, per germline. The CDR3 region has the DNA TGCGCCAGCAGCCACGGAGCGGGCCAGCCCCAGCATTTT. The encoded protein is CASSHGAGQPQHF.

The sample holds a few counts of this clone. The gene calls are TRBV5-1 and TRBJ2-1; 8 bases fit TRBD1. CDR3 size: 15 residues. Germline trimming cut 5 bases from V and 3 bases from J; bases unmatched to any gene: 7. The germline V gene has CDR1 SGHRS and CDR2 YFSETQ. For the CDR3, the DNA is TGCGCCAGCAGGCGGGGACAGGCATTCTACAATGAGCAGTTCTTC. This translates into CASRRGQAFYNEQFF.

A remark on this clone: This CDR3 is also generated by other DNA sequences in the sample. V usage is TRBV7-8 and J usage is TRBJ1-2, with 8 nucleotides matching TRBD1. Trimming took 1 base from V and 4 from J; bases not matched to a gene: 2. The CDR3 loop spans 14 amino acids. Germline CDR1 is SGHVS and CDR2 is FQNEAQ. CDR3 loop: CASSLGGTGYGYTF. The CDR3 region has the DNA TGTGCCAGCAGCTTAGGCGGGACAGGCTATGGCTACACCTTC. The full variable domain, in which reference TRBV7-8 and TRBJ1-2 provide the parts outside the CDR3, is GAGVSQSPRYKVAKRGQDVALRCDPISGHVSLFWYQQALGQGPEFLTYFQNEAQLDKSGLPSDRFFAERPEGSVSTLKIQRTQQEDSAVYLCASSLGGTGYGYTFGSGTRLTVV.

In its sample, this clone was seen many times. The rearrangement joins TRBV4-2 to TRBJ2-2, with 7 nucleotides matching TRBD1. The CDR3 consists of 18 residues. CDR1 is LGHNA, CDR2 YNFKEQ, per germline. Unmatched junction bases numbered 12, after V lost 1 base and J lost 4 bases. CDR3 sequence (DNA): TGTGCCAGCAGCCAAGGGGGATTGGGGACAGAGGCCACCGGGGAGCTGTTTTTT. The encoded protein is CASSQGGLGTEATGELFF.

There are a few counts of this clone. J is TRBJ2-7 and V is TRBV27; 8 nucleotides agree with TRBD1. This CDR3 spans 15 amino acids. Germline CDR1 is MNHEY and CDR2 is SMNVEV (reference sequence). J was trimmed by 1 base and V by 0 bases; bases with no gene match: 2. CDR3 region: CASSLSGQVSYEQYF. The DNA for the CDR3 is TGTGCCAGCAGTTTATCGGGACAGGTGTCCTACGAGCAGTACTTC.

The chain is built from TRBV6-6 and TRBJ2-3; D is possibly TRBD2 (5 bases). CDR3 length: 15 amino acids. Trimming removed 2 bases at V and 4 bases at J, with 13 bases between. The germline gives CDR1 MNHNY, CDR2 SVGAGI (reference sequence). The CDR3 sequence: CASSYERPGADTQYF. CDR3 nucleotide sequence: TGTGCCAGCAGTTACGAGCGGCCCGGAGCAGATACGCAGTATTTT.

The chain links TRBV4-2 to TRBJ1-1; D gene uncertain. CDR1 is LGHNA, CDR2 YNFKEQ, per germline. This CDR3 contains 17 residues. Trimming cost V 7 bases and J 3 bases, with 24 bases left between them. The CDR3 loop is CASKRFGSGRSDTEAFF. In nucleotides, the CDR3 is TGTGCCAGCAAGCGCTTTGGCAGTGGCCGTTCTGACACTGAAGCTTTCTTT.

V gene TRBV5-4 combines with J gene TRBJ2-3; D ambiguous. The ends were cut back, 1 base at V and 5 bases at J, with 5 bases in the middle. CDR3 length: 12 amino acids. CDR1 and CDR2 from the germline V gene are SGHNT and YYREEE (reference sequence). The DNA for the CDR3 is TGTGCCAGCAGCTTGTCAGGAGATACGCAGTATTTT. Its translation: CASSLSGDTQYF.

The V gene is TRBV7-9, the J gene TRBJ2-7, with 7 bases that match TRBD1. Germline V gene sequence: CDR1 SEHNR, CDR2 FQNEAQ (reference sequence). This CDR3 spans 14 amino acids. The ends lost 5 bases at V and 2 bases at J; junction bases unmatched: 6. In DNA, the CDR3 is TGTGCCAGCAGCCGACGGGACAGAGCCTACGAGCAGTACTTC. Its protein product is CASSRRDRAYEQYF.

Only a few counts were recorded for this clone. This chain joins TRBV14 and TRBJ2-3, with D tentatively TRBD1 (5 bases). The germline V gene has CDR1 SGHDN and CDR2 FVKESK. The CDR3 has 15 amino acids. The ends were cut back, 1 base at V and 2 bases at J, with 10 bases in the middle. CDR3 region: CASSQGGSFTDTQYF. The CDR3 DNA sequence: TGTGCCAGCAGCCAAGGGGGCAGTTTCACAGATACGCAGTATTTT.

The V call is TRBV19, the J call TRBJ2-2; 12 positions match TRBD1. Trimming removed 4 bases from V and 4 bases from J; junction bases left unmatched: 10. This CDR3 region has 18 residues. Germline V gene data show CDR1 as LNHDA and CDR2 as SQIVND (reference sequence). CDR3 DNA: TGTGCCAGTAGTACCACGGGACAGGGGGCGCCGGGCACCGGGGAGCTGTTTTTT. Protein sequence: CASSTTGQGAPGTGELFF.

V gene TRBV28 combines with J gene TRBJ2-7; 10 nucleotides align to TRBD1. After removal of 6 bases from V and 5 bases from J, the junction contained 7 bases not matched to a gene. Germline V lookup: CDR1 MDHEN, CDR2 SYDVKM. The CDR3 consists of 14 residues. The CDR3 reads CASSRGQGGDEQYF. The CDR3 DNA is TGTGCCAGCAGCCGCGGACAGGGGGGTGACGAGCAGTACTTC.

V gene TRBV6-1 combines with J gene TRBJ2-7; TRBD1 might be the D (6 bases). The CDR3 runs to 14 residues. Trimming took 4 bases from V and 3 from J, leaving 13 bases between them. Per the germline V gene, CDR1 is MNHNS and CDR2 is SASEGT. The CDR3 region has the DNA TGTGCCAGCAGTGGTCGGACAGAGAGCTACGAGCAGTACTTC. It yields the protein CASSGRTESYEQYF.

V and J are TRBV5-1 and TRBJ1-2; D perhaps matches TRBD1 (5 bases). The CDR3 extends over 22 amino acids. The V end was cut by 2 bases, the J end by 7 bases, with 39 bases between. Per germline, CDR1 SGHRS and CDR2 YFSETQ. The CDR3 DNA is TGCGCCAGCAGCTTTCACCCCAGTCCCATAACACCATACAGGAGGCAGGGAAGTGGCTACACCTTC. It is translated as CASSFHPSPITPYRRQGSGYTF.

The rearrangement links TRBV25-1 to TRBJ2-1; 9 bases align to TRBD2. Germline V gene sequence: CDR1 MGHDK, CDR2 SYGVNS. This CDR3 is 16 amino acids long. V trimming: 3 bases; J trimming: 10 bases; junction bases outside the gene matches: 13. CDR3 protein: CASSEHSGGSPPEQFF. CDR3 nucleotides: TGTGCCAGCAGTGAGCATAGCGGGGGATCTCCCCCAGAGCAGTTCTTC.